The 28 T cell receptor beta chains presented below share a single source sample, sequenced in a study of T cell repertoires in cytomegalovirus infection. Their antigens remain unidentified. A single record per CDR3 protein comes from TCRdb applying MiXCR to the reads. The table includes 900,000 to 950,000 distinct CDR3 sequences, more than 25% detected once. Source: cultured CD8+ T cells from PBMCs, taken from culture after CMV antigen stimulation. The receptors here all came from a human donor in good health (CMV status not recorded). Some clones in this sample may be carry-over from other donors' samples.

There are many counts of this clonotype. This rearrangement joins TRBV7-2 to TRBJ2-2, with D unclear. Trimming left V 4 bases short and J 7 bases short, with 16 bases between. Germline V lookup: CDR1 SGHTA, CDR2 FQGNSA. This CDR3 spans 15 amino acids. CDR3 sequence: CASSSYTKGGGELFF. The CDR3 DNA sequence: TGTGCCAGCAGCTCTTATACAAAGGGCGGCGGGGAGCTGTTTTTT.

The chain recombines TRBV6-5 with TRBJ1-6, with D uncertain. Germline V gene data show CDR1 as MNHEY and CDR2 as SVGAGI. This CDR3 has 14 amino acids. Trimming left V 6 bases short and J 7 bases short, with 13 bases between. The CDR3 DNA follows: TGTGCCAGCAGGTCCGCGACACGGAATTCACCCCTCCACTTT. Protein sequence: CASRSATRNSPLHF.

Points on this clonotype: An end of the junction differs from the germline gene, which may be a read error. This sequence joins TRBV6-2 or TRBV6-3 and TRBJ2-1; D remains ambiguous. Germline CDR1 is MNHEY and CDR2 is SVGEGT. The CDR3 loop spans 11 amino acids. The CDR3 sequence: CASSPGNKQFF. CDR3 DNA sequence: TGTGCCAGCAGCCCCGGCAATAAGCAGTTCTTC.

This clonotype was detected ten times or more. The chain is built from TRBV7-3 and TRBJ2-3; 9 bases align to TRBD2. V shed 7 bases, J shed 0 bases, and the junction held 5 bases outside the gene matches. The CDR3 extends over 15 amino acids. Germline values: CDR1 SGHTA, CDR2 FQGTGA. The CDR3 DNA follows: TGTGCCAGCACTTTAGCGGGGGCTAGCACAGATACGCAGTATTTT. This translates into CASTLAGASTDTQYF.

This clonotype has a handful of counts. The chain uses TRBV6-2 or TRBV6-3 and TRBJ2-7; 7 bases fit TRBD2. The length of the CDR3 is 12 residues. The germline V gene encodes CDR1 MNHEY and CDR2 SVGEGT. V lost 5 bases to trimming and J lost 4 bases; unmatched junction nucleotides: 2. For the CDR3, the DNA is TGTGCCAGCAGTCAGCGGGGATACGAGCAGTACGTC. Amino acids: CASSQRGYEQYV.

The CDR3 region is CASSQVYRADEQFF. DNA for the CDR3: TGCGCCAGCAGCCAAGTTTACCGGGCCGATGAGCAGTTCTTC. V and J are TRBV4-1 and TRBJ2-1; D ambiguous. CDR3 length equals 14 residues. V lost 1 base to trimming and J lost 8 bases, with 12 bases between them. Germline V gene data show CDR1 as MGHRA and CDR2 as YSYEKL.

The CDR3 bases are TGTGCCAGCAGCTCGACAGGCGAAAGGGGCGAGCAGTACGTC. Its protein product is CASSSTGERGEQYV. The J gene is TRBJ2-7, the V gene TRBV7-9, with D possibly being TRBD1 (6 bases). Trimming shortened V by 4 bases and J by 6 bases, and 16 bases separated the two germline ends. Germline lookup yields CDR1 SEHNR and CDR2 FQNEAQ (reference sequence). The CDR3 runs to 14 residues.

This clonotype was counted only a few times. This chain connects TRBV7-9 to TRBJ2-2; D might be TRBD1 or TRBD2, each matching 6 bases. CDR3 size: 15 residues. V lost 4 bases and J lost 7, with 16 bases in between. The germline gives CDR1 SEHNR, CDR2 FQNEAQ (reference sequence). CDR3 amino acids: CASSSHEGGLGELFF. The CDR3 nucleotides read TGTGCCAGCAGCTCCCACGAGGGGGGTCTCGGGGAGCTGTTTTTT.

The V and J genes are TRBV27 and TRBJ1-5; D is unresolved. Deletions cut 1 base from V and 0 bases from J, with 4 bases between. This CDR3 comprises 14 residues. CDR1 MNHEY and CDR2 SMNVEV come from the germline V gene (reference sequence). CDR3 residues: CASSLYHSNQPQHF. DNA of the CDR3: TGTGCCAGCAGTTTATATCATAGCAATCAGCCCCAGCATTTT.

This clonotype has more than one count but fewer than ten. The genes are TRBV6-1 and TRBJ2-1; 10 bases align to TRBD1. Germline CDR1 and CDR2: MNHNS and SASEGT. With 10 bases clipped from V and 6 bases from J, the junction kept 12 bases outside the gene matches. This CDR3 spans 15 amino acids. The DNA for the CDR3 is TGTGCCATTTTAATCTGGGACAGGGGACCCAATGAGCAGTTCTTC. It encodes CAILIWDRGPNEQFF.

The chain combines TRBV14 with TRBJ2-5, with 12 bases aligning to TRBD2. Per germline, CDR1 SGHDN and CDR2 FVKESK. The V segment lost 3 bases and the J segment 1 base; nucleotides outside the gene matches: 6. CDR3 size: 17 residues. CDR3 protein: CASSHLWGLAGQETQYF. As DNA, the CDR3 is TGTGCCAGCAGCCACCTCTGGGGACTAGCGGGCCAAGAGACCCAGTACTTC.

The rearrangement uses TRBV7-6 and TRBJ2-2; D remains unclear. V lost 8 bases, J lost 2 bases, and 9 bases lay in between. This CDR3 comprises 13 residues. The V gene's germline CDR1 is SGHVS and CDR2 FNYEAQ. DNA for the CDR3: TGTGCCAGCGGGGAACTTAACACCGGGGAGCTGTTTTTT. Amino acid sequence: CASGELNTGELFF.

The J gene is TRBJ2-2, the V gene TRBV11-2; no firm D call. CDR1 and CDR2 from the germline V gene are SGHAT and FQNNGV. Trimming removed 0 bases at V and 5 bases at J, with 7 bases between. The CDR3 has 14 amino acids. As DNA, the CDR3 is TGTGCCAGCAGCTTAGAGAGAGGTACCGGGGAGCTGTTTTTT. This gives the protein CASSLERGTGELFF.

This clonotype is medium-sized (0.01 to 0.1%) in the sample. V and J are TRBV7-2 and TRBJ2-3; 10 nucleotides match TRBD2. CDR3 size: 17 residues. J was trimmed by 4 bases and V by 3 bases; bases with no gene match: 10. Germline V gene data show CDR1 as SGHTA and CDR2 as FQGNSA. In DNA, the CDR3 is TGTGCCAGCAGCTTCCGACTAGCGGGCCATCTACCAGATACGCAGTATTTT. Translation: CASSFRLAGHLPDTQYF.

The chain combines TRBV29-1 with TRBJ2-7; maybe TRBD2 (5 bases). The V end lost 7 bases, the J end lost 5 bases, and 18 bases lay between the germline ends. Germline loops: CDR1 SQVTM, CDR2 ANQGSEA. The CDR3 consists of 13 residues. The CDR3 DNA is TGCAGCGCCTACCGAGACGGGGTGGACGAGCAGTACTTC. Protein product: CSAYRDGVDEQYF.

This clonotype turned up a few times. This chain joins TRBV27 and TRBJ2-2; D remains ambiguous. Germline CDR1 is MNHEY and CDR2 is SMNVEV (reference sequence). V was cut by 8 bases and J by 1 base, with 11 bases left in between. The CDR3 has 14 amino acids. CDR3 in amino acids: CASSVVQNTGELFF. The CDR3 nucleotides read TGTGCCAGCTCTGTGGTACAGAACACCGGGGAGCTGTTTTTT.

This chain connects TRBV12-3 or TRBV12-4 to TRBJ1-4; the D gene is possibly TRBD1 (6 bases). The V gene lost 6 bases and the J gene lost 5 bases, with 25 bases spanning the gap. The CDR3 runs 18 residues. The CDR3 DNA reads as TGTGCCAGCAGCCAAGGCAGGGGTGGCCTATTCCTAAATGAAAAACTGTTTTTT. It encodes CASSQGRGGLFLNEKLFF.

CDR3 region: CASSQRRENTEAFF. The CDR3 region has the DNA TGTGCCAGTAGTCAACGAAGGGAGAACACTGAAGCTTTCTTT. The chain joins TRBV19 to TRBJ1-1; D not resolved. The CDR3 covers 14 residues. Germline values: CDR1 LNHDA, CDR2 SQIVND (reference sequence). V was cut by 5 bases and J by 1 base, with 11 bases left in between.

The rearrangement uses TRBV15 and TRBJ2-2; possibly TRBD1 or TRBD2 for D (5 bases each). Germline loops: CDR1 LNHNV, CDR2 YYDKDF (reference sequence). The length of the CDR3 is 16 residues. V was cut by 5 bases and J by 0 bases, with 13 bases left in between. CDR3 sequence reads: CATSRWDGTNTGELFF. CDR3 bases: TGTGCCACCAGCCGTTGGGACGGAACGAACACCGGGGAGCTGTTTTTT. The whole variable domain, remainder taken from reference TRBV15 and TRBJ2-2, is DAMVIQNPRYQVTQFGKPVTLSCSQTLNHNVMYWYQQKSSQAPKLLFHYYDKDFNNEADTPDNFQSRRPNTSFCFLDIRSPGLGDTAMYLCATSRWDGTNTGELFFGEGSRLTVL.

The chain couples TRBV6-5 to TRBJ1-2; D may be TRBD1 (5 bases). V was cut by 4 bases and J by 6 bases, with 12 bases left in between. CDR1 is MNHEY, CDR2 SVGAGI, per germline. This CDR3 has 13 amino acids. The CDR3 DNA reads as TGTGCCAGCAGTTTAGGGGCGCTTAATGGCTACACCTTC. It translates to CASSLGALNGYTF.

The chain joins TRBV7-6 to TRBJ2-5; D call uncertain. Germline-derived CDR1 and CDR2 are SGHVS and FNYEAQ. This CDR3 contains 15 residues. Deletions cut 2 bases from V and 3 bases from J, with 13 bases between. CDR3 in amino acids: CASSLQQGIEETQYF. CDR3 coding DNA: TGTGCCAGCAGCTTACAACAAGGAATAGAAGAGACCCAGTACTTC.

This clonotype was found a few times. This chain uses TRBV18 with TRBJ1-2; D unresolved. Germline V gives CDR1 KGHSH, CDR2 LQKENI. Trimming removed 5 bases from V and 3 bases from J, with 16 bases in between. The CDR3 contains 15 residues. This CDR3 is CASSTDRRAHYGYTF. CDR3 DNA sequence: TGTGCCAGCTCAACAGATCGCAGAGCGCACTATGGCTACACCTTC.

V gene TRBV12-5 combines with J gene TRBJ2-7, with 11 nucleotides matching TRBD2. Per the germline V gene, CDR1 is LGHNT and CDR2 is FRNRAP. The V segment lost 1 base and the J segment 0 bases; nucleotides outside the gene matches: 5. The CDR3 loop spans 17 amino acids. CDR3 residues: CASGLGALAGGSYEQYF. The CDR3, as DNA: TGTGCTAGTGGTTTGGGCGCTCTAGCGGGGGGCTCCTACGAGCAGTACTTC.

The J gene is TRBJ1-1, the V gene TRBV6-5; D is unresolved. Trimming left V 2 bases short and J 1 base short, with 8 bases between. The germline gives CDR1 MNHEY, CDR2 SVGAGI. The CDR3 is 14 amino acids. CDR3 in amino acids: CASSYQAGNTEAFF. DNA for the CDR3: TGTGCCAGCAGTTACCAGGCAGGGAACACTGAAGCTTTCTTT.

In this sample, this clonotype turned up a few times. At one end, the junction sequence differs from germline, possibly due to a read error. J is TRBJ2-5 and V is TRBV7-7; TRBD1 might be the D (5 bases). The CDR3 has 15 residues. The germline gives CDR1 SSHAT, CDR2 FNYEAQ (reference sequence). The CDR3 region has the DNA TGTGCTAGCAGCCGGTTGAGGACAAAAAAAGAGACCCAGTACTTC. This encodes CASSRLRTKKETQYF.

This clonotype was detected a few times. This chain connects TRBV6-2 or TRBV6-3 to TRBJ2-5; perhaps TRBD2 as D (6 bases). The V gene's germline CDR1 is MNHEY and CDR2 SVGEGT. Trimming took 2 bases from V and 4 from J, leaving 11 bases between them. CDR3 length equals 14 residues. The CDR3 region is CASSYRGTGETQYF. CDR3 nucleotides: TGTGCCAGCAGTTACCGAGGGACTGGAGAGACCCAGTACTTC.

The V gene is TRBV4-3, the J gene TRBJ2-5; 8 positions agree with TRBD1. Germline CDR1 and CDR2: LGHNA and YSLEER. CDR3 length equals 15 residues. V was clipped by 4 bases and J by 5 bases; unmatched bases: 9. In DNA form, the CDR3 reads TGCGCCAGCAGCCCCTTCAGGGGGCAAGGGGAGACCCAGTACTTC. Protein product: CASSPFRGQGETQYF.

This clonotype was seen a few times. The gene calls are TRBV2 and TRBJ2-7; D uncertain. CDR1 is SNHLY, CDR2 FYNNEI, per germline. The germline V and J ends were trimmed by 3 bases and 3 bases, with 18 bases remaining between them. The CDR3 totals 16 residues. The CDR3 loop is CASSDPGAPRFYEQYF. The CDR3 nucleotides are TGTGCCAGCAGTGACCCCGGAGCCCCAAGGTTCTACGAGCAGTACTTC.